This T cell receptor beta chain was sequenced in a study of blood T cell repertoires in COVID-19. Participants were aged roughly 18 to 90 years, lived in 25 or so US areas, and enrolled virtually. Data came from immunoSEQ multiplex PCR; TCRdb stores just in-frame clones and leaves some out. This table has 190,000 or so clones, 82% appearing once. This CDR3 contains 14 residues. V shed 3 bases and J shed 1 base, with 9 bases lying between them. Looked up from germline, CDR1 is SGHVS and CDR2 is FQNEAQ. The J gene is TRBJ1-2, the V gene TRBV7-8; TRBD1 is a possible D gene (5 bases). The sequenced sample consisted of PBMCs or T cells enriched from blood (not recorded which). The receptor comes from a man aged 35-49 years who had recovered from COVID-19. CDR3 in DNA: TGTGCCAGCAGCTTGACAGAATATAACTATGGCTACACCTTC. This translates into CASSLTEYNYGYTF.